The entry below gives a single T cell receptor beta chain sequence along with its context. What it recognizes is unknown. The sample belongs to a study of shared clonotypes between healthy human individuals. This table comes from immunoSEQ multiplex PCR, and its TCRdb copy is limited to in-frame clones, with some not included. Of 2 million to 2.5 million clones detected, approximately 96% appear once; the ten largest clones hold around 0.13%. The CDR3 covers 14 residues. The germline V gene has CDR1 SGHRS and CDR2 YFSETQ. V lost 4 bases and J lost 5, with 15 bases in between. Findings of the study overall: Among several donors, approximately 5.4% of naive CD4 clonotypes were found in common. Sorted-subset samples were not fully sequenced, rarefaction indicated.

Input material: naive CD4+ T cells sorted from blood. Noted subset: CD45RA+ positively selected. This sequence was found in a man younger than 35 in good health. The gene calls are TRBV5-1 and TRBJ2-5; no clear D gene. CDR3 DNA: TGCGCCAGCAGCCGAAACGATGGCGCGGAGACCCAGTACTTC. Amino acid sequence: CASSRNDGAETQYF.